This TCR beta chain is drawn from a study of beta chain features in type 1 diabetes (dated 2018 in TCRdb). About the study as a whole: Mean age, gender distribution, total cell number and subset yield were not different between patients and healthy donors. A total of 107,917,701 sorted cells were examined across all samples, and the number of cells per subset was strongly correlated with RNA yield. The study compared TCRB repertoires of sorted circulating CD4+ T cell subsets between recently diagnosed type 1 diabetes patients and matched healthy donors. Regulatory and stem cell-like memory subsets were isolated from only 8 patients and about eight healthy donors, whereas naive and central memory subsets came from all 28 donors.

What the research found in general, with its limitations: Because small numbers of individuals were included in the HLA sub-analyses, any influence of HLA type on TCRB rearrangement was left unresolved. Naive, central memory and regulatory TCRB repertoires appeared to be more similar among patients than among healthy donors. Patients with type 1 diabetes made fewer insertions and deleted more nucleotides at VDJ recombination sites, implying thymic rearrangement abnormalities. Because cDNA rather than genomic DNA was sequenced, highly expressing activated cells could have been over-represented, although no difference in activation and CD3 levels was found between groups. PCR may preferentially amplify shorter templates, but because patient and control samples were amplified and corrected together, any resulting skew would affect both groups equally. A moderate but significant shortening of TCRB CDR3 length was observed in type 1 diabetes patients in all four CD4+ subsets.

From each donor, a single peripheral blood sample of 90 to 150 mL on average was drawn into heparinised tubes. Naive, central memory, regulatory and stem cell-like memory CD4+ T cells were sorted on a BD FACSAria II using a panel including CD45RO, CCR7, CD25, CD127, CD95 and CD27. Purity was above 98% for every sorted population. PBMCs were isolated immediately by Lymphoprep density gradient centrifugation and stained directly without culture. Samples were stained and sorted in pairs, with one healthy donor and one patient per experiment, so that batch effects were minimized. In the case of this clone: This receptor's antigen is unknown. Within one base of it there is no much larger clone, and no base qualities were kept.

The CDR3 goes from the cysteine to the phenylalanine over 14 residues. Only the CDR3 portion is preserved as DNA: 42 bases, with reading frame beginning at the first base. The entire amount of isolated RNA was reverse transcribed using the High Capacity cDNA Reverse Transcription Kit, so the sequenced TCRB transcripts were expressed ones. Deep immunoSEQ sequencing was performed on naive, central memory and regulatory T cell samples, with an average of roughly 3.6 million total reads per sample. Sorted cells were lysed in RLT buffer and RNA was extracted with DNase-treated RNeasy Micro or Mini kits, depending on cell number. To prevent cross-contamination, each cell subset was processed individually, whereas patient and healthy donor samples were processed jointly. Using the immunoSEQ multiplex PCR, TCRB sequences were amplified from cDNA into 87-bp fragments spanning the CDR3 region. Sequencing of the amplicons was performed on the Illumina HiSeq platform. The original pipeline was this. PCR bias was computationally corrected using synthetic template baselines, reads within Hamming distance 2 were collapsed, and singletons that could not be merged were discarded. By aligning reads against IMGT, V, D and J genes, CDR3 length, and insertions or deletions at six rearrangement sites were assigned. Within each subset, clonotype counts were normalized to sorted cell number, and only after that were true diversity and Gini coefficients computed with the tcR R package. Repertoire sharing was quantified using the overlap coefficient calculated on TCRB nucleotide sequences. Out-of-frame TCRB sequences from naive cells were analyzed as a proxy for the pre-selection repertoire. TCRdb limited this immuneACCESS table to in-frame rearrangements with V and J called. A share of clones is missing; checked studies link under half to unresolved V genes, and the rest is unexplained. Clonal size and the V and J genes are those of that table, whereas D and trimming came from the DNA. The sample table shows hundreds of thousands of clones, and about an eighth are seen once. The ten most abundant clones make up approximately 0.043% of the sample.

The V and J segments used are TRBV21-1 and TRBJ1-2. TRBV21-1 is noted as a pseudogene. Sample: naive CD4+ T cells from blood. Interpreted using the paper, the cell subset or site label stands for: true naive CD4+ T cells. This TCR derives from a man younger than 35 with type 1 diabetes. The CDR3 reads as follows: CASSKDPGRYGYTF. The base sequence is TGTGCCAGCAGCAAAGATCCAGGACGCTATGGCTACACCTTC.